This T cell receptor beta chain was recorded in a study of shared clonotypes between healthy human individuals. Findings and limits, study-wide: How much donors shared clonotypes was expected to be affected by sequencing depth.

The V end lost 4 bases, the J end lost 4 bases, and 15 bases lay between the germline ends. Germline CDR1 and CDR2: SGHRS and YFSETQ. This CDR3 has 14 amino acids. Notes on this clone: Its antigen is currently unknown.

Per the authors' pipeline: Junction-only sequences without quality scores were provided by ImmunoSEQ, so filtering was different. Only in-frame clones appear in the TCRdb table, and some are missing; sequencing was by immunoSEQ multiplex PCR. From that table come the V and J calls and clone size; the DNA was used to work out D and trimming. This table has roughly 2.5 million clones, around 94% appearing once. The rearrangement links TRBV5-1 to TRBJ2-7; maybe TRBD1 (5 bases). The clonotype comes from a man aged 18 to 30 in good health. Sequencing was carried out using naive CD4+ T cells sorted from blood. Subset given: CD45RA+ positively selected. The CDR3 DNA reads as TGCGCCAGCAGCGGAAGGACAAAGAATTACGAGCAGTACTTC. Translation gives CASSGRTKNYEQYF.